Included here is one TCR beta chain sequence, with context. Its target is not known. CDR1 is SGHDT and CDR2 is YYEEEE in the germline V gene. V was pared by 3 bases and J by 0 bases, with 11 bases of the junction left unmatched. The CDR3 is made up of 18 amino acids. The sample comes from a study of T cell responses to AZD1222 COVID-19 vaccine. Study observations and caveats: White British donors predominated, females outnumbered males, and clonal diversity was possibly underestimated.

Clones were sequenced by immunoSEQ multiplex PCR, and TCRdb holds only the in-frame ones, with some missing. The sample holds some 110,000 clones, 88% seen once. Sequencing was performed on peripheral blood, taken 28 days after the second AZD1222 dose. V is TRBV5-6 and J is TRBJ1-4, with 7 nucleotides matching TRBD1. The clonotype comes from an adult who received the AZD1222 COVID-19 vaccine. The CDR3 nucleotides read TGTGCCAGCAGCTCTACAGGGGACTCACTAACAACTAATGAAAAACTGTTTTTT. It yields the protein CASSSTGDSLTTNEKLFF. Complete variable domain (other parts from reference TRBV5-6 and TRBJ1-4): DAGVTQSPTHLIKTRGQQVTLRCSPKSGHDTVSWYQQALGQGPQFIFQYYEEEERQRGNFPDRFSGHQFPNYSSELNVNALLLGDSALYLCASSSTGDSLTTNEKLFFGSGTQLSVL.